The 21 T cell receptor beta chains in this list originate from one sample, sequenced in a study of T cell responses to AZD1222 COVID-19 vaccine (dated by TCRdb to the early 2020s). Explained via the paper, the time point label denotes: baseline before first vaccination. The library was generated by the immunoSEQ multiplex PCR assay. What TCRdb holds here is the immuneACCESS table cut down to in-frame rearrangements. Part of the clones is not present; checked against another copy, under half of the missing clones reflect an unresolved V gene, and the others are unexplained. Recorded for this sample are 65,000 to 75,000 clones; around four fifths of them occurred a single time. About 20% of the sample goes to the ten largest clones. Sample: peripheral blood, taken on day 0 of AZD1222 vaccination. The receptor set was obtained from an adult in good health.

V and J are TRBV4-2 and TRBJ2-3, with 9 bases that match TRBD2. Trimming cost V 3 bases and J 0 bases; bases outside gene matches: 4. Germline CDR1 reads LGHNA; CDR2 reads YNFKEQ. The CDR3 is made up of 16 amino acids. CDR3 protein: CASSHGLAQSTDTQYF. The CDR3 DNA is TGTGCCAGCAGCCATGGACTAGCGCAAAGCACAGATACGCAGTATTTT.

This chain links TRBV28 with TRBJ2-3; D is possibly TRBD2 (6 bases). The length of the CDR3 is 16 residues. V lost 3 bases and J lost 2, with 15 bases in between. From germline, CDR1 is MDHEN and CDR2 SYDVKM. The CDR3 reads CASSFPFSGDTDTQYF. As DNA, the CDR3 is TGTGCCAGCAGTTTTCCCTTTAGCGGAGACACAGATACGCAGTATTTT.

This clone was counted a few times. The chain carries TRBV28 and TRBJ2-7, with D possibly TRBD2 on 5 matching bases. Germline values: CDR1 MDHEN, CDR2 SYDVKM. The CDR3 is 14 residues long. V was pared by 10 bases and J by 3 bases, with 19 bases between. DNA for the CDR3: TGTGCCATCCGAGGGATCAAGGCAGACTACGAGCAGTACTTC. It translates to CAIRGIKADYEQYF.

This clone was detected only a few times. J is TRBJ1-5 and V is TRBV7-9; D remains ambiguous. Per the germline V gene, CDR1 is SEHNR and CDR2 is FQNEAQ (reference sequence). The CDR3 consists of 11 residues. V shed 5 bases and J shed 3 bases, with 2 bases lying between them. The CDR3 DNA sequence: TGTGCCAGCAGCGTCAATCAGCCCCAGCATTTT. Its protein is CASSVNQPQHF.

The chain is built from TRBV5-1 and TRBJ2-7; 11 bases are shared with TRBD2. Germline trimming cut 2 bases from V and 12 bases from J; bases unmatched to any gene: 19. CDR3 size: 17 residues. Germline CDR1 is SGHRS and CDR2 is YFSETQ. The CDR3 nucleotides are TGCGCCAGCAGCTTTATAGCGGGGGGGCCATCGTCAGGCGAGGCGTACTTC. Its protein product is CASSFIAGGPSSGEAYF. The full variable domain, its missing parts supplied by reference TRBV5-1 and TRBJ2-7, is KAGVTQTPRYLIKTRGQQVTLSCSPISGHRSVSWYQQTPGQGLQFLFEYFSETQRNKGNFPGRFSGRQFSNSRSEMNVSTLELGDSALYLCASSFIAGGPSSGEAYFGPGTRLTVT.

Worth noting for this clone: One junction end disagrees with the germline gene, perhaps due to a read error. The rearrangement joins TRBV7-9 to TRBJ1-2; D may be TRBD1 (6 bases). The CDR3 is made up of 15 amino acids. Germline CDR1 is SEHNR and CDR2 is FQNEAQ (reference sequence). The CDR3 loop is CASSERDKGNSGYTF. The CDR3 DNA follows: TGTGCCAGCAGCGAAAGGGACAAGGGAAACTCTGGCTACACCTTC.

The chain joins TRBV11-2 to TRBJ2-1, with D unclear. The CDR3 runs 15 residues. The V gene's germline CDR1 is SGHAT and CDR2 FQNNGV. V was shortened by 1 base and J by 0 bases, with 7 bases between the two germline ends. CDR3 region: CASSLVSVSYNEQFF. The CDR3 DNA follows: TGTGCCAGCAGCTTAGTGTCCGTCTCCTACAATGAGCAGTTCTTC.

V and J are TRBV7-8 and TRBJ2-7; TRBD1 matches at 9 bases. There are 14 residues in the CDR3. V dropped 5 bases and J dropped 3; count of bases not matched to a gene: 5. The germline V gene encodes CDR1 SGHVS and CDR2 FQNEAQ. CDR3 bases: TGTGCCAGCAGCCAGGGGGGACAGGGCTACGAGCAGTACTTC. Translation gives CASSQGGQGYEQYF.

The gene calls are TRBV11-2 and TRBJ2-3, with a weak D call TRBD1 (5 bases). This CDR3 region has 16 residues. Trimming stripped 6 bases from V and 0 bases from J, with 16 bases between. CDR1 SGHAT and CDR2 FQNNGV come from the germline V gene. The CDR3 loop is CASSPGHYSSTDTQYF. The CDR3 DNA is TGTGCCAGCAGTCCAGGGCATTACTCTAGCACAGATACGCAGTATTTT.

The chain combines TRBV7-9 with TRBJ2-7; 7 bases are a match to TRBD1. Germline CDR1 and CDR2: SEHNR and FQNEAQ (reference sequence). This CDR3 spans 14 amino acids. Trimming took 1 base from V and 3 from J; bases not matched to a gene: 3. This chain's CDR3 is CASSLGGTVYEQYF. CDR3 nucleotides: TGTGCCAGCAGCTTAGGAGGGACAGTCTACGAGCAGTACTTC.

This clone came up a few times. The chain has TRBV5-1 and TRBJ2-5; D tentatively fits TRBD1 or TRBD2 (6 bases each). The CDR3 covers 15 residues. Between the trimmed V and J ends, which lost 4 bases and 3 bases, there was a span of 16 bases. Looked up from germline, CDR1 is SGHRS and CDR2 is YFSETQ. DNA of the CDR3: TGCGCCAGCAGCCCGAGGGGGGTCCGGGAAGAGACCCAGTACTTC. Amino acid sequence: CASSPRGVREETQYF.

The rearrangement joins TRBV7-2 to TRBJ2-7; D is uncertain. CDR1 SGHTA and CDR2 FQGNSA come from the germline V gene. The CDR3 is 11 amino acids. V lost 5 bases and J lost 2, with 4 bases in between. CDR3 DNA: TGTGCCAGCAGCGGGGCCTACGAGCAGTACTTC. Its translation: CASSGAYEQYF.

V gene TRBV7-8 combines with J gene TRBJ2-7; D is possibly TRBD1 or TRBD2 (5 bases each). The V and J ends lost 0 bases and 5 bases respectively, with 14 bases between them. The CDR3 is 15 residues long. Per germline, CDR1 SGHVS and CDR2 FQNEAQ. CDR3 residues: CASSLAGGSDHEQYF. Written as DNA, the CDR3 is TGTGCCAGCAGCTTAGCTGGGGGATCAGACCACGAGCAGTACTTC.

The chain uses TRBV28 and TRBJ2-7; D remains unclear. V dropped 3 bases and J dropped 5 bases, with 17 bases sitting between them. Germline V gene lookup returns CDR1 MDHEN and CDR2 SYDVKM. The CDR3 has 15 residues. The CDR3 spells CASSFISTQVHEQYF. CDR3 bases: TGTGCCAGCAGTTTTATATCTACCCAGGTCCACGAGCAGTACTTC. Full variable domain (remainder filled in from reference TRBV28 and TRBJ2-7): DVKVTQSSRYLVKRTGEKVFLECVQDMDHENMFWYRQDPGLGLRLIYFSYDVKMKEKGDIPEGYSVSREKKERFSLILESASTNQTSMYLCASSFISTQVHEQYFGPGTRLTVT.

The chain links TRBV15 to TRBJ2-2, with no clear D. The ends were cut back, 0 bases at V and 3 bases at J, with 8 bases in the middle. Germline V CDR1 and CDR2: LNHNV, YYDKDF (reference sequence). The CDR3 spans 15 residues. CDR3 sequence: CATSRDSAYTGELFF. The CDR3 DNA reads as TGTGCCACCAGCAGAGATTCGGCTTACACCGGGGAGCTGTTTTTT.

This clone was counted between two and nine times. The chain links TRBV29-1 to TRBJ1-1; D might be TRBD1 (5 bases). Germline V gene lookup returns CDR1 SQVTM and CDR2 ANQGSEA. Trimming took 6 bases from V and 0 from J, leaving 11 bases between them. The CDR3 is made up of 13 amino acids. Written as DNA, the CDR3 is TGCAGCGTCAAGGAGGACATGAACACTGAAGCTTTCTTT. This translates into CSVKEDMNTEAFF.

The chain employs TRBV28 and TRBJ2-5, with D possibly matching TRBD2 (6 bases). The CDR3 totals 16 residues. Trimming shortened V by 1 base and J by 5 bases, and 17 bases separated the two germline ends. Germline loops: CDR1 MDHEN, CDR2 SYDVKM. CDR3 DNA: TGTGCCAGCAGTTTATTAGGGGCGGGGAGCTGGGAGACCCAGTACTTC. Its translation is CASSLLGAGSWETQYF.

This chain joins TRBV28 and TRBJ1-6; D possibly corresponds to TRBD1 (5 bases). Germline CDR1 reads MDHEN; CDR2 reads SYDVKM. The V end lost 6 bases, the J end lost 9 bases, and 12 bases lay between the germline ends. There are 13 residues in the CDR3. CDR3 loop: CASSERGGSPLHF. CDR3 DNA sequence: TGTGCCAGCAGCGAGCGCGGGGGTTCACCCCTCCACTTT.

This rearrangement joins TRBV3-1 (or the pseudogene TRBV3-2) to TRBJ1-5; maybe TRBD1 (6 bases). Looked up from germline, CDR1 is LGHDT and CDR2 is YNNKEL (reference sequence). V was clipped by 1 base and J by 2 bases, with 18 bases between them. This CDR3 has 18 residues. The CDR3 spells CASSQGPGDAGCNQPQHF. CDR3 bases: TGTGCCAGCAGCCAAGGTCCAGGGGACGCGGGGTGCAATCAGCCCCAGCATTTT.

The rearrangement uses TRBV7-9 and TRBJ2-7; D is perhaps TRBD1 or TRBD2 (5 bases each). Trimming shortened V by 1 base and J by 6 bases, and 19 bases separated the two germline ends. CDR3 length: 16 amino acids. Germline V gene sequence: CDR1 SEHNR, CDR2 FQNEAQ (reference sequence). In nucleotides, the CDR3 is TGTGCCAGCAGCTTAGGCCGCGTCTGGGGACGGGGCGAGCAGTACTTC. Protein product: CASSLGRVWGRGEQYF.

V usage is TRBV24-1 and J usage is TRBJ1-2, with D unresolved. The CDR3 extends over 12 amino acids. Germline CDR1 is KGHDR and CDR2 is SFDVKD. V shed 3 bases and J shed 9 bases, with 10 bases lying between them. The CDR3 DNA reads as TGTGCCACCAGTGATCCCCCGAATAGCTACACCTTC. Amino acids: CATSDPPNSYTF.